These 3 T cell receptor beta chains were sequenced from one sample in a study of blood T cells in healthy people across ages. Next came a second PCR, run for about 6 to 12 cycles, which used a sample-barcoded 5' primer along with a J-beta primer mix. MiXCR, applied by TCRdb to the 5' RACE reads, yields one record per CDR3 protein. The sample includes 1,500,000 or so distinct CDR3 sequences, around 59% of them seen just once. What was sequenced was blood. These receptors originate from a man younger than 30 in good health.

J is TRBJ2-7 and V is TRBV20-1; D is unresolved. The CDR3 consists of 14 residues. CDR1 is DFQATT, CDR2 SNEGSKA, per germline (reference sequence). V dropped 6 bases and J dropped 2 bases, with 17 bases sitting between them. CDR3 in amino acids: CSARRLAEAYEQYF. CDR3 bases: TGCAGTGCGAGAAGGCTGGCCGAAGCCTACGAGCAGTACTTC.

The V and J genes are TRBV6-2 or TRBV6-3 and TRBJ2-7; TRBD1 might be the D (6 bases). Trimming took off 0 bases at V and 0 bases at J, with 21 bases between the two ends. The V gene's germline CDR1 is MNHEY and CDR2 SVGEGT. CDR3 size: 19 residues. The CDR3: CASSYSPWTVPGISYEQYF. In DNA form, the CDR3 reads TGTGCCAGCAGTTACTCGCCCTGGACAGTCCCAGGGATCTCCTACGAGCAGTACTTC.

This chain connects TRBV10-3 to TRBJ2-3; D perhaps matches TRBD1 (6 bases). V dropped 11 bases and J dropped 1 base, with 13 bases sitting between them. CDR3 length equals 13 residues. Looked up from germline, CDR1 is ENHRY and CDR2 is SYGVKD. The CDR3 nucleotides are TGTGCCTTACTGGACAGAGGCACAGATACGCAGTATTTT. Translating it yields CALLDRGTDTQYF.